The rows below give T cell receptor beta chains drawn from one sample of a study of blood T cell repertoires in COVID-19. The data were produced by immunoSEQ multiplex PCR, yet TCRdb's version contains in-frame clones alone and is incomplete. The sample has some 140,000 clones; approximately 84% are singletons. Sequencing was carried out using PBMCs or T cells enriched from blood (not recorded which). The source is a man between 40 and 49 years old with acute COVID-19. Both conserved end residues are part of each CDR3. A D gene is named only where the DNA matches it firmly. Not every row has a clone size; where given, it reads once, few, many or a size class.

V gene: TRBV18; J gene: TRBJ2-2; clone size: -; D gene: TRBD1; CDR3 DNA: TGTGCCAGCTCACGAGGACAGGGGTACGACACCGGGGAGCTGTTTTTT; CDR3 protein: CASSRGQGYDTGELFF
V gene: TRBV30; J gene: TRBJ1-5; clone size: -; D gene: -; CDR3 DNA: TGTGCCTGGAGTGGCCGTGGGACCGGGGGTCAGCCCCAGCATTTT; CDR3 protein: CAWSGRGTGGQPQHF
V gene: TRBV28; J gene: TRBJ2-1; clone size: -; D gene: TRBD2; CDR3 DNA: TGTGCCAGCAGTGCCCCGACTAGCGGGGGGGCCCCTCCTGGCTACAATGAGCAGTTCTTC; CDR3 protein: CASSAPTSGGAPPGYNEQFF
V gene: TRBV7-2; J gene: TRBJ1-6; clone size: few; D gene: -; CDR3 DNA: TGTGCCAGCAGCTTAGCCCTTGATAATTCACCCCTCCACTTT; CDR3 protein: CASSLALDNSPLHF
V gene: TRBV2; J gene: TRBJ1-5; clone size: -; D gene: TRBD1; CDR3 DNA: TGTGCCAGCGGGACAGCCCTACGGCAGCCCCAGCATTTT; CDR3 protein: CASGTALRQPQHF
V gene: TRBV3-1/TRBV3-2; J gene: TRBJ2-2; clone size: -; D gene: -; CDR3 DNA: TGTGCCAGCAGCCAATTAAAGAGGGAGACGACCGGGGAGCTGTTTTTT; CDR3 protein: CASSQLKRETTGELFF
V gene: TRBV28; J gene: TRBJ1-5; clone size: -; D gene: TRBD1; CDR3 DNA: TGTGCCAGCAGTTCTTCCAGGGGGCCTGTTCAGCCCCAGCATTTT; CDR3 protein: CASSSSRGPVQPQHF
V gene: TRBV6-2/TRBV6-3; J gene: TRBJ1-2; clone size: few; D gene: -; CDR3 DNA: TGTGCCAGCAGCCCCTTTAGGGGAGGGAGAGGATATGGCTACACCTTC; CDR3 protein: CASSPFRGGRGYGYTF
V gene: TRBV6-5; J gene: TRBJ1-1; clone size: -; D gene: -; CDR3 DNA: TGTGCCAGCAGACGGAGGGTGAACACTGAAGCTTTCTTT; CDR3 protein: CASRRRVNTEAFF
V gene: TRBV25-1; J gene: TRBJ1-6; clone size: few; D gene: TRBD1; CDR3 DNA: TGTGCCAGCAGTGAATCAGGATGGACAGGTTCTTTTTATTCACCCCTCCACTTT; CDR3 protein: CASSESGWTGSFYSPLHF
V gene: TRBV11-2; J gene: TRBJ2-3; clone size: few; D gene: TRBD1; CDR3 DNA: TGTGCCAGCAGCAACCCAGGGGGACGGACAGATACGCAGTATTTT; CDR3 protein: CASSNPGGRTDTQYF
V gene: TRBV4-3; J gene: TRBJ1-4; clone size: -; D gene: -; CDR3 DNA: TGCGCCAGCAGCCAAACTCCTCAAGCAACTAATGAAAAACTGTTTTTT; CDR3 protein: CASSQTPQATNEKLFF
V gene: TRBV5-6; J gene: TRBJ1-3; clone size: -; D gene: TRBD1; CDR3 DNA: TGTGCCAGCAGCCCCGGGACAGTTGGAAACACCATATATTTT; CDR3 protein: CASSPGTVGNTIYF
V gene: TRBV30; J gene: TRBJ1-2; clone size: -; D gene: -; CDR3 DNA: TGTGCCTGGAGTGTATCGCGTGTTTATGGCTACACCTTC; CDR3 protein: CAWSVSRVYGYTF
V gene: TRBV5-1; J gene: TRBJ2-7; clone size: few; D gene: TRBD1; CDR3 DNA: TGCGCCAGCAGCTTGGCCGTTACAGGGGCGAACTACGAGCAGTACTTC; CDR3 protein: CASSLAVTGANYEQYF
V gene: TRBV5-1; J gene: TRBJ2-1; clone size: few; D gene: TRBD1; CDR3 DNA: TGCGCCAGCAGCTTGGTTCCGGGACAGGTAAACGATGAGCAGTTCTTC; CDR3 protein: CASSLVPGQVNDEQFF
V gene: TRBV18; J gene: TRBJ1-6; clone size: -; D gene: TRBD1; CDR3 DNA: TGTGCCAGCTCACTAGTGATTTTGGTTAATACAGGGGGGACGGATTCACCCCTCCACTTT; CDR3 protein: CASSLVILVNTGGTDSPLHF
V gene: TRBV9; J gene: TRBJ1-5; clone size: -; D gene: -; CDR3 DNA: TGTGCCAGCAGCGTAGACGCTATCAATCAGCCCCAGCATTTT; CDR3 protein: CASSVDAINQPQHF
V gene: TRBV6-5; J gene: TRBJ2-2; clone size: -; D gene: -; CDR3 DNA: TGTGCCAGCAGGGACAGTCCCCTTCTGACCGGGGAGCTGTTTTTT; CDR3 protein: CASRDSPLLTGELFF
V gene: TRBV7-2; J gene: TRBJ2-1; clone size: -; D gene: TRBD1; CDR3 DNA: TGTGCCAGCAGCGCGAGGGGGCAGGCCTACTCCTACAATGAGCAGTTCTTC; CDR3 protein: CASSARGQAYSYNEQFF
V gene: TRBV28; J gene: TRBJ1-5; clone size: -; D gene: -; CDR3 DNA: TGTGCCAGCCCTCCTGGGGGGACGGCGGATAGCAATCAGCCCCAGCATTTT; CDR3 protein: CASPPGGTADSNQPQHF
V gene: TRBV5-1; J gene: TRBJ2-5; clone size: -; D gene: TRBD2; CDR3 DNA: TGCGCCAGCAGCTTGCTGGGGGGGGTCCAAGAGACCCAGTACTTC; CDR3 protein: CASSLLGGVQETQYF
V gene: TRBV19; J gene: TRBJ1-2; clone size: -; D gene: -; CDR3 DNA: TGTGCCAGTAGAAAAATACAGGGTCCCAACTATGGCTACACCTTC; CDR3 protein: CASRKIQGPNYGYTF
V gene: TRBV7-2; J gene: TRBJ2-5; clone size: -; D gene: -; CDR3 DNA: TGTGCCAGCAGAGGTCCGGGACACCCGACCCAGTACTTC; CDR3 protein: CASRGPGHPTQYF
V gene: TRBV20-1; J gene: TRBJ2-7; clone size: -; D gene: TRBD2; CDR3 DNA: TGCAGTGCCGGGAGGGCCTACGAGCAGTACTTC; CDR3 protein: CSAGRAYEQYF
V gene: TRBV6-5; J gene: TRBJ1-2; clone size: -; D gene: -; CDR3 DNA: TGTGCCAGCAGTTTGACAGGCGTGGGCTATGGCTACACCTTC; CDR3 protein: CASSLTGVGYGYTF
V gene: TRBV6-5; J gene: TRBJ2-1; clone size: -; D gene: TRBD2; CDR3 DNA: TGTGCCAGCAGTTACCGGCGGGAGGGCCGAGATGAGCAGTTCTTC; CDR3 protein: CASSYRREGRDEQFF
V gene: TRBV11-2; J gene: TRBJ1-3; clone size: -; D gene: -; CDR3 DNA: TGTGCCAGCAGCTTAATCGGGGCTGGAAACACCATATATTTT; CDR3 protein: CASSLIGAGNTIYF
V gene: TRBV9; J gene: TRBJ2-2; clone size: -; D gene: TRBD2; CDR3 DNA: TGTGCCAGCAGCGTACCAGCGGGAGGGCCGACCACCGGGGAGCTGTTTTTT; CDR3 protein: CASSVPAGGPTTGELFF
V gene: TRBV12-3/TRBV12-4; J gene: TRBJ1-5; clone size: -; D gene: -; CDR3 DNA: TGTGCCAGCAGTTTAATGGCAAATCAGCCCCAGCATTTT; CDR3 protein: CASSLMANQPQHF
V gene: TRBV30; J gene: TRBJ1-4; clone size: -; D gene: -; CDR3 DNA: TGTGCCTGGGACGGACAGTACAATGAAAAACTGTTTTTT; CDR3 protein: CAWDGQYNEKLFF
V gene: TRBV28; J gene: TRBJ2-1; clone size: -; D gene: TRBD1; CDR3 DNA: TGTGCCAGCAGTTTACGTTCCGGACAGGGGTCCAATGAGCAGTTCTTC; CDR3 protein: CASSLRSGQGSNEQFF
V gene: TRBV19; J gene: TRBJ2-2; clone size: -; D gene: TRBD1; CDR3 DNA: TGTGCCAGTAGTGAGGGCCGGGCAGGGGGATTGTTATCCGGGGAGCTGTTTTTT; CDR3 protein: CASSEGRAGGLLSGELFF
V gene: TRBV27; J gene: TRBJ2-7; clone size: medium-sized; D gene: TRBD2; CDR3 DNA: TGTGCCAGCAGTACTACTAGCGGGGCATCCTACGAGCAGTACTTC; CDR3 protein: CASSTTSGASYEQYF
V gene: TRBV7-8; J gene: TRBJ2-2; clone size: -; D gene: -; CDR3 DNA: TGTGCCAGCAGCTTTTGGACTACCGGCACCGGGGAGCTGTTTTTT; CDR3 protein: CASSFWTTGTGELFF
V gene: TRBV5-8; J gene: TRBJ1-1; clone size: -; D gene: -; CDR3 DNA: TGTGCCAGCAGCCCGCTGGGGGAGGCCGCTGGGGTGGACACTGAAGCTTTCTTT; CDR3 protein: CASSPLGEAAGVDTEAFF
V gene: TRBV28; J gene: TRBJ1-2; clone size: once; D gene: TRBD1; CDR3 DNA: TGTGCCAGCAGACTCTCACCCCTGGGACAGGGGGCCCTTAACTATGGCTACACCTTC; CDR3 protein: CASRLSPLGQGALNYGYTF
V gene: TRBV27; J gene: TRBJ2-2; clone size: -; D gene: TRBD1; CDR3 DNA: TGTGCCAGCAGTTTACCCCGGGACAGGGCTAACACCGGGGAGCTGTTTTTT; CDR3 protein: CASSLPRDRANTGELFF
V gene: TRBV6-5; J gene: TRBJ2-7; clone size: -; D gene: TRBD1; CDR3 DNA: TGTGCCAGCAGTATCAGGACAGGGGTGAGCGAGCAGTACTTC; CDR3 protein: CASSIRTGVSEQYF
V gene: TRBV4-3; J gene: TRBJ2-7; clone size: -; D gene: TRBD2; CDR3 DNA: TGCGCCAGCAGCCCCTGGGGCGGGGGTTCCTACGAGCAGTACTTC; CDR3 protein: CASSPWGGGSYEQYF
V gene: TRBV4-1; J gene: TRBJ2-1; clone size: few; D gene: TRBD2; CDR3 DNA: TGCGCCAGCAGCCAAGATGGGAATAGCGGGGACCTCTCCTACAATGAGCAGTTCTTC; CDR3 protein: CASSQDGNSGDLSYNEQFF
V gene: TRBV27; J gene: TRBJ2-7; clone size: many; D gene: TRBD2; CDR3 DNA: TGTGCCAGCAGTCCCACTAGCGGGACCTCCTACGAGCAGTACTTC; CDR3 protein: CASSPTSGTSYEQYF
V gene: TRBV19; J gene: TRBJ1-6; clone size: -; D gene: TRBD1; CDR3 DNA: TGTGCCAGTAGTATCGACGGGGACAGGAGCTCCTATAATTCACCCCTCCACTTT; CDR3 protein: CASSIDGDRSSYNSPLHF
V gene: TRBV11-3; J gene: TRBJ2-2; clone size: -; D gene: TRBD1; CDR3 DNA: TGTGCCAGCAGCTTCCGGACAGGGCCGAACACCGGGGAGCTGTTTTTT; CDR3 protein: CASSFRTGPNTGELFF
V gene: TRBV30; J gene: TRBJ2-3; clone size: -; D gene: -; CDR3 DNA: TGTGCCTGGAGTGTAAAGGGGCCAGATACGCAGTATTTT; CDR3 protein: CAWSVKGPDTQYF
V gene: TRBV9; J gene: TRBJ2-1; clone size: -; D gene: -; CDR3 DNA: TGTGCCAGCAGCGTAGAAGGGGCGGGAGAGCAGTTCTTC; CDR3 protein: CASSVEGAGEQFF